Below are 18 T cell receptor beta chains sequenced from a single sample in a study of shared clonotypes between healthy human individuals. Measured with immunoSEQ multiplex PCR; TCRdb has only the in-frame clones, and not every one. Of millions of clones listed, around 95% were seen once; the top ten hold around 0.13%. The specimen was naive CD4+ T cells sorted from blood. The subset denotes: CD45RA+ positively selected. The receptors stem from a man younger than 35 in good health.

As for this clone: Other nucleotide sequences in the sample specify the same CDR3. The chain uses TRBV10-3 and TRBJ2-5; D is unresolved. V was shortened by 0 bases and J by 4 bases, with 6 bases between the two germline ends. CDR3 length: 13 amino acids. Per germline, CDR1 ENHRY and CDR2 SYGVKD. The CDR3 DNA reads TGTGCCATCAGTGAGTCGGCCATAGAGACCCAGTACTTC. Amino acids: CAISESAIETQYF.

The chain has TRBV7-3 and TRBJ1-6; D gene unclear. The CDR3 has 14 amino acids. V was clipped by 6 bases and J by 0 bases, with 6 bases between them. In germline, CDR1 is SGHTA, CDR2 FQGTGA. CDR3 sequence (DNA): TGTGCCAGCAGTTCAAACTCCTATAATTCACCCCTCCACTTT. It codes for CASSSNSYNSPLHF.

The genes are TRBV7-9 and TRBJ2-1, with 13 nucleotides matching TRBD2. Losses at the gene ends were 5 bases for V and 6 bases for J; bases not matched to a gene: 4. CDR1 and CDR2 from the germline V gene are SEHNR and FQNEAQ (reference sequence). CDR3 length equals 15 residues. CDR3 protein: CASSPTSGRTNEQFF. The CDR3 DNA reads TGTGCCAGCAGCCCGACTAGCGGGAGGACCAATGAGCAGTTCTTC. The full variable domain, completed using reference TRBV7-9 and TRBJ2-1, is DTGVSQNPRHKITKRGQNVTFRCDPISEHNRLYWYRQTLGQGPEFLTYFQNEAQLEKSRLLSDRFSAERPKGSFSTLEIQRTEQGDSAMYLCASSPTSGRTNEQFFGPGTRLTVL.

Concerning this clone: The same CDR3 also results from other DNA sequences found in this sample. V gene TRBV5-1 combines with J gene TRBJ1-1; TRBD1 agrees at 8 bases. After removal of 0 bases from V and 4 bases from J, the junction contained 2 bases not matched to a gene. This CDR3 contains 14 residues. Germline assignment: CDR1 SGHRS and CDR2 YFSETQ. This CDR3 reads CASSLGQGFTEAFF. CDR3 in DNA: TGCGCCAGCAGCTTGGGACAGGGGTTCACTGAAGCTTTCTTT. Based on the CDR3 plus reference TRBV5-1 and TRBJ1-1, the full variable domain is KAGVTQTPRYLIKTRGQQVTLSCSPISGHRSVSWYQQTPGQGLQFLFEYFSETQRNKGNFPGRFSGRQFSNSRSEMNVSTLELGDSALYLCASSLGQGFTEAFFGQGTRLTVV.

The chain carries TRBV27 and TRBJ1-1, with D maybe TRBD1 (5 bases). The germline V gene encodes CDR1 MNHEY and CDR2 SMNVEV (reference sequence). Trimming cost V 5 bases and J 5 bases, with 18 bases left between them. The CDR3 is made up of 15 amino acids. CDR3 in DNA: TGTGCCAGCAGTGTGGCCGGGACCTGGGGGACTGAAGCTTTCTTT. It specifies CASSVAGTWGTEAFF.

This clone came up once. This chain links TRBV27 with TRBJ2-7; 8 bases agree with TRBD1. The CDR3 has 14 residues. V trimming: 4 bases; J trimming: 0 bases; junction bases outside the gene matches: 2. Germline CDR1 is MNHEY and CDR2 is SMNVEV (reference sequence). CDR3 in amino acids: CASSYGTGSYEQYF. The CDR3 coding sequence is TGTGCCAGCAGTTACGGGACAGGCTCCTACGAGCAGTACTTC.

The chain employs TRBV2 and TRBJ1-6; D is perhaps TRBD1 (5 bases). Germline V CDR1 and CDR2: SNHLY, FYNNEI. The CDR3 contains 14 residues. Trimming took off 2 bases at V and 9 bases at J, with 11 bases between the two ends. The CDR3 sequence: CASSEWGQPSPLHF. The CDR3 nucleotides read TGTGCCAGCAGTGAATGGGGCCAGCCTTCACCCCTCCACTTT.

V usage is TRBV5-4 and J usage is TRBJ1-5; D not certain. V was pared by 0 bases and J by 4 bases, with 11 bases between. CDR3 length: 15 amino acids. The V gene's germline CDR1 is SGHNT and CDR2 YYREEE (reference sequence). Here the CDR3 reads CASSLAPGHNQPQHF. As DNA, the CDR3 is TGTGCCAGCAGCTTGGCGCCAGGTCATAATCAGCCCCAGCATTTT.

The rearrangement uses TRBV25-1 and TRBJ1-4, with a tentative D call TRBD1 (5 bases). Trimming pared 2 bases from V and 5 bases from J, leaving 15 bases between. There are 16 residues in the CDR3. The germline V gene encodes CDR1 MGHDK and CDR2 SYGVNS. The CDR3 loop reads CASSEPGVGLNEKLFF. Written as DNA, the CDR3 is TGTGCCAGCAGTGAACCGGGGGTGGGACTCAATGAAAAACTGTTTTTT.

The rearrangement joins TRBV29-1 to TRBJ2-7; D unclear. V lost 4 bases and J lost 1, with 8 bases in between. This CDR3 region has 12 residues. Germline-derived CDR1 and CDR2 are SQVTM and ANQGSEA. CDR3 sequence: CSVVGGSYEQYF. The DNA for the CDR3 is TGCAGCGTTGTCGGCGGTTCCTACGAGCAGTACTTC.

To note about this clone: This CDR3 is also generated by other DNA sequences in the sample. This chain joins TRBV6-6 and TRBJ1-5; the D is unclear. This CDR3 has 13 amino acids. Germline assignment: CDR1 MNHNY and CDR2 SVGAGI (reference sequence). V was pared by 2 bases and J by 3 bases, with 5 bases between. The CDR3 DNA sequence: TGTGCCAGCAGTTACCCTACCAATCAGCCCCAGCATTTT. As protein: CASSYPTNQPQHF.

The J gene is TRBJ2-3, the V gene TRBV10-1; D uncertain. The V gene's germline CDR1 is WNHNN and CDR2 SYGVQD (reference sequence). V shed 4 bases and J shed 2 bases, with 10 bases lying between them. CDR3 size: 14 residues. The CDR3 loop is CASSGDTYTDTQYF. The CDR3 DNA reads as TGCGCCAGCAGTGGAGATACTTACACAGATACGCAGTATTTT.

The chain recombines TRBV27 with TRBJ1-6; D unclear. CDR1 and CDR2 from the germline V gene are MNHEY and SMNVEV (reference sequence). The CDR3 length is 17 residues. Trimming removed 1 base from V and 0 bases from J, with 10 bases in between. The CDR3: CASSLWPQSSYNSPLHF. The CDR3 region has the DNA TGTGCCAGCAGTTTATGGCCACAGAGCTCCTATAATTCACCCCTCCACTTT.

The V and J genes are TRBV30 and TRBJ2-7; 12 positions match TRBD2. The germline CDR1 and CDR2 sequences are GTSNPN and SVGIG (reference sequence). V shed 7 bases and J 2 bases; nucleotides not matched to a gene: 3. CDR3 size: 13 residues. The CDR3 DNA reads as TGTGCCTCGACTAGCGGGAGCGCCTACGAGCAGTACTTC. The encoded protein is CASTSGSAYEQYF.

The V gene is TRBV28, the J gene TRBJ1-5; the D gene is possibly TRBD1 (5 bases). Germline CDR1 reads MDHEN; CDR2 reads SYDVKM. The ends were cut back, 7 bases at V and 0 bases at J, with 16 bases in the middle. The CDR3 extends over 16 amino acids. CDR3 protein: CASTAGGGYSNQPQHF. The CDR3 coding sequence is TGTGCCAGCACCGCGGGGGGGGGATATAGCAATCAGCCCCAGCATTTT. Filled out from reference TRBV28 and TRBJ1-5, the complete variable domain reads DVKVTQSSRYLVKRTGEKVFLECVQDMDHENMFWYRQDPGLGLRLIYFSYDVKMKEKGDIPEGYSVSREKKERFSLILESASTNQTSMYLCASTAGGGYSNQPQHFGDGTRLSIL.

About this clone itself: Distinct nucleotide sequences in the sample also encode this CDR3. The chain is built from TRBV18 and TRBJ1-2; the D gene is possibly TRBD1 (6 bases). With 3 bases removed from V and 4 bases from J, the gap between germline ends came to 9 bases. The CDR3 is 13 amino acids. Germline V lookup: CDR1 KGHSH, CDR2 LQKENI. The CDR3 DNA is TGTGCCAGCTCACCTGGACAGAGCTATGGCTACACCTTC. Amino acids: CASSPGQSYGYTF.

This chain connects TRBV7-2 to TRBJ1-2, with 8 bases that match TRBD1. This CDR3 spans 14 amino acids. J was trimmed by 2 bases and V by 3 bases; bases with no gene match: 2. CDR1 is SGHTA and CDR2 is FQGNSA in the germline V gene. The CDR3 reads CASSFGQGNYGYTF. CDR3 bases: TGTGCCAGCAGCTTTGGACAGGGAAACTATGGCTACACCTTC.

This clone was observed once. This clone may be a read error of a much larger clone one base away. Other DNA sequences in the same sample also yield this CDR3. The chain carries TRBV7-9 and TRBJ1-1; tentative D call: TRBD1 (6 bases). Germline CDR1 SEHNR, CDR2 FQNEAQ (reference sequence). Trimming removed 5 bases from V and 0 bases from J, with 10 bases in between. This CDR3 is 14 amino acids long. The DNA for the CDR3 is TGTGCCAGCAGCCGTACAGGGTTGAACACTGAAGCTTTCTTT. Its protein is CASSRTGLNTEAFF. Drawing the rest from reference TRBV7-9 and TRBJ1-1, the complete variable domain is DTGVSQNPRHKITKRGQNVTFRCDPISEHNRLYWYRQTLGQGPEFLTYFQNEAQLEKSRLLSDRFSAERPKGSFSTLEIQRTEQGDSAMYLCASSRTGLNTEAFFGQGTRLTVV.